These 5 T cell receptor beta chains were sequenced from one sample in a study of T cell responses to AZD1222 COVID-19 vaccine. Libraries were prepared by immunoSEQ multiplex PCR; TCRdb keeps only in-frame clonotypes and omits some of them. The repertoire consists of roughly 100,000 clones, with around 91% occurring once and the leading ten covering 6.5% to 10%. The input for sequencing was peripheral blood, taken 28 days after the second AZD1222 dose. Receptors originate from an adult who received the AZD1222 COVID-19 vaccine.

The gene calls are TRBV19 and TRBJ1-1, with D hard to call. The V end was cut by 1 base, the J end by 3 bases, with 12 bases between. Germline V gene sequence: CDR1 LNHDA, CDR2 SQIVND (reference sequence). CDR3 length: 15 amino acids. CDR3 nucleotide sequence: TGTGCCAGTAGTATAGTGGGTAGGGATGACACTGAAGCTTTCTTT. As protein: CASSIVGRDDTEAFF. The whole variable domain, filled in from reference TRBV19 and TRBJ1-1, reads DGGITQSPKYLFRKEGQNVTLSCEQNLNHDAMYWYRQDPGQGLRLIYYSQIVNDFQKGDIAEGYSVSREKKESFPLTVTSAQKNPTAFYLCASSIVGRDDTEAFFGQGTRLTVV.

This chain uses TRBV4-3 with TRBJ1-5; 8 bases are shared with TRBD1. The CDR3 covers 18 residues. V lost 3 bases, J lost 0 bases, and 10 bases stayed unmatched. Per the germline V gene, CDR1 is LGHNA and CDR2 is YSLEER. The DNA of the CDR3 is TGCGCCAGCAGCCAGGACCGGACAGGGCTATATAGCAATCAGCCCCAGCATTTT. It yields the protein CASSQDRTGLYSNQPQHF.

The chain has TRBV10-2 and TRBJ1-2, with TRBD1 matching 10 bases. The V and J ends lost 8 bases and 4 bases, in that order; junction bases with no gene match: 4. The CDR3 is 13 amino acids. The V gene's germline CDR1 is WSHSY and CDR2 SAAADI. Written as DNA, the CDR3 is TGCGCCAGCGGGACAGGGGTTACCTATGGCTACACCTTC. This translates into CASGTGVTYGYTF.

J is TRBJ2-7 and V is TRBV11-2; D is unresolved. Germline V gives CDR1 SGHAT, CDR2 FQNNGV. V lost 4 bases and J lost 0, with 4 bases in between. The CDR3 runs to 12 residues. CDR3 nucleotide sequence: TGTGCCAGCAGCTCAACCTCCTACGAGCAGTACTTC. This translates into CASSSTSYEQYF.

This chain connects TRBV3-1 (or the pseudogene TRBV3-2) to TRBJ1-1; TRBD1 agrees at 7 bases. The CDR3 runs to 14 residues. V dropped 6 bases and J dropped 0; count of bases not matched to a gene: 4. CDR1 and CDR2 from the germline V gene are LGHDT and YNNKEL (reference sequence). DNA for the CDR3: TGTGCCAGCAGGGACAGGCCTATGAACACTGAAGCTTTCTTT. Protein sequence: CASRDRPMNTEAFF.